These T cell receptor beta chains were read from a single sample in a study of blood T cell repertoires in COVID-19. Libraries were prepared by immunoSEQ multiplex PCR; TCRdb keeps only in-frame clonotypes and omits some of them. The sample includes approximately 350,000 clones, about 90% of them seen just once. The sequencing sample was made of peripheral blood. These receptors all come from a woman under 30 who had recovered from COVID-19. The conserved cysteine and the conserved F or W are not part of the CDR3 here. The order of the fields is V gene, J gene, D gene, CDR3 protein. A D gene is named only where the DNA matches it firmly.

>TRBV4-3|TRBJ1-4|-
ASSQTQGPNEKLF
>TRBV6-1|TRBJ1-2|TRBD1
ASSEQGAGVYGYT
>TRBV29-1|TRBJ2-5|-
SVGPRFRETQY
>TRBV11-2|TRBJ1-1|-
ASSLSRKGFSEAF
>TRBV7-6|TRBJ2-1|TRBD1
ASSSGQGPPDEQF
>TRBV9|TRBJ2-2|TRBD2
ASSVASGNTGELF
>TRBV5-4|TRBJ1-2|-
ASRNRDPNYGYT
>TRBV4-1|TRBJ2-1|TRBD2
ASRGLAEYNEQF
>TRBV5-1|TRBJ2-1|TRBD2
ASSFTTPGLAGNNEQF
>TRBV7-9|TRBJ1-2|-
ASSALRDGVLYGYT
>TRBV20-1|TRBJ2-1|TRBD2
SASSALAGVNEQF
>TRBV5-5|TRBJ2-2|-
ASSLVWGPAGELF
>TRBV5-1|TRBJ2-4|-
ASSAGGPVSNIQY
>TRBV6-5|TRBJ1-1|-
ASSYSGGNTEAF
>TRBV4-3|TRBJ1-4|TRBD1
ASSQGTGLSEKLF
>TRBV5-1|TRBJ1-3|-
ASTRGFGNTIY
>TRBV25-1|TRBJ1-5|-
ASSGRGRRVRNQPQH
>TRBV7-2|TRBJ1-1|-
ASSLIRGSSDTF
>TRBV6-2/TRBV6-3|TRBJ1-5|-
ASSSDTRQPQH
>TRBV7-2|TRBJ1-1|-
ASSSPGYTEAF
>TRBV11-3|TRBJ2-1|TRBD1
ASSFSGGPDEQF
>TRBV4-1|TRBJ2-2|TRBD2
ASKEFSGRSGELF
>TRBV2|TRBJ2-1|TRBD2
ASSEVAGLDNEQF
>TRBV5-8|TRBJ2-5|-
ASSFIQETQY
>TRBV7-2|TRBJ1-1|-
ASRFNRLNTEAF
>TRBV5-1|TRBJ1-1|-
ASSAPLQGFMNTEAF
>TRBV7-8|TRBJ2-5|TRBD2
ASSPRGSGSSLETQY
>TRBV7-8|TRBJ1-5|TRBD1
ASSLTGRDQPQH
>TRBV2|TRBJ1-3|-
ASSQANTIY
>TRBV10-1|TRBJ1-2|-
ASPLVAYGYT
>TRBV29-1|TRBJ2-1|TRBD2
SVVGSQRRGGSNNEQF
>TRBV30|TRBJ2-1|TRBD2
AWRPPGLAVNEQF
>TRBV2|TRBJ1-2|TRBD1
ASSASGGTGWRTLGYT
>TRBV29-1|TRBJ2-5|TRBD2
SVEVAGGQETQY
>TRBV11-3|TRBJ2-1|TRBD2
ATRLAGENEQF
>TRBV29-1|TRBJ1-1|TRBD1
SGRQGEGTEAF
>TRBV12-3/TRBV12-4|TRBJ1-2|-
ASSPGVGGYT
>TRBV7-2|TRBJ1-1|-
ASSPTRGGGGRTEAF
>TRBV15|TRBJ1-2|-
ATSRAKGGYGYT
>TRBV15|TRBJ2-5|-
ATQRPQETQY
>TRBV24-1|TRBJ2-1|-
ACADSSYNEQF
>TRBV9|TRBJ1-5|-
ASSVGDSNQPQH
>TRBV7-6|TRBJ1-3|TRBD1
ASSTPDRGGNTIY
>TRBV18|TRBJ2-1|TRBD2
ASSHPGTSGRVGEQF
>TRBV6-2/TRBV6-3|TRBJ1-5|TRBD1
ASSPRDRGSSYSNQPQH
>TRBV29-1|TRBJ1-1|-
SVGRSAGENTEAF
>TRBV6-5|TRBJ2-3|TRBD1
ASSYSRQGSTDTQY
>TRBV4-3|TRBJ2-1|TRBD2
ASSRKVAGARGEQF
>TRBV15|TRBJ2-5|-
ATSRDGDKGETQY
>TRBV10-1|TRBJ1-2|-
ASSEAGRNYGYT
>TRBV19|TRBJ2-2|TRBD2
ASSILSGRGTGELF
>TRBV28|TRBJ1-2|-
ASSLTLSHGYT